One sample yielded the 2 T cell receptor beta chains listed below, sequenced in a study of T cells in Graves' hyperthyroidism and ophthalmopathy. Amplification yielded TCR beta CDR3 regions, with RNA transcripts as the source. Carried out on the TCR CDR3, a first-round RT-PCR used the HTBI primer set. TCRdb redid the calling of the multiplex PCR reads with MiXCR, one entry per CDR3 protein. The sample records approximately 710,000 distinct CDR3 sequences, 17% being singletons. The sequenced sample consisted of blood. The source is a man in his fifties or sixties with Graves' hyperthyroidism.

The table lists this clonotype with many counts. This sequence joins TRBV24-1 and TRBJ2-1; 7 positions match TRBD2. With V trimmed by 3 bases and J by 0 bases, 7 bases remained unmatched. Germline CDR1 and CDR2: KGHDR and SFDVKD. CDR3 size: 17 residues. The CDR3 region has the DNA TGTGCCACCAGTGATGCCTCTAGCGGTAGCTCCTACAATGAGCAGTTCTTC. Its translation: CATSDASSGSSYNEQFF.

This clonotype was counted a few times. The chain is built from TRBV28 and TRBJ1-5; no clear D. The CDR3 runs to 15 residues. The germline CDR1 and CDR2 sequences are MDHEN and SYDVKM. V lost 6 bases to trimming and J lost 2 bases, with 14 bases between them. CDR3 sequence (DNA): TGTGCCAGCAGCCGGACGGTGGTAGGCAATCAGCCCCAGCATTTT. This sequence encodes CASSRTVVGNQPQHF. Filled out from reference TRBV28 and TRBJ1-5, the complete variable domain reads DVKVTQSSRYLVKRTGEKVFLECVQDMDHENMFWYRQDPGLGLRLIYFSYDVKMKEKGDIPEGYSVSREKKERFSLILESASTNQTSMYLCASSRTVVGNQPQHFGDGTRLSIL.